These T cell receptor beta chains were read from a single sample in a study of PD-1 blockade in classical Hodgkin lymphoma. Here immunoSEQ multiplex PCR was the method, and the copy in TCRdb shows in-frame clones only, minus some. Among some 43,000 clones listed, 86% were seen once. The source was peripheral blood mononuclear cells (PBMCs), collected before the second cycle of nivolumab. The receptor set was obtained from a human donor with classical Hodgkin lymphoma. CDR3s include the opening cysteine and the closing phenylalanine or tryptophan. A D gene is named only where the DNA matches it firmly. Not all rows give a size; the values are once, few, many and, for expanded clones, a class.

j_call d_call clone_size v_call cdr3_nt cdr3_aa
TRBJ2-1 TRBD2 . TRBV27 TGTGCCAGCAGTCTAGCGGGAGGGTTCAATGAGCAGTTCTTC CASSLAGGFNEQFF
TRBJ1-1 TRBD1 . TRBV5-1 TGCGCCAGCAGCTCCTTGCCCCAGGGGGTAGGGAACACTGAAGCTTTCTTT CASSSLPQGVGNTEAFF
TRBJ2-7 . . TRBV2 TGTGCCAGCACCGAACAGCCTCAGTACGAGCAGTACTTC CASTEQPQYEQYF
TRBJ1-2 . . TRBV15 TGTGCCACCAGCAGAGATATCTATGGCTACACCTTC CATSRDIYGYTF
TRBJ2-5 . . TRBV27 TGTGCCAGAATCGGACGGTTACAAGAGACCCAGTACTTC CARIGRLQETQYF
TRBJ2-1 . . TRBV7-6 TGTGCCAGCAGCCCCCCGGACGGCCGTCGGGAGCAGTTCTTC CASSPPDGRREQFF
TRBJ1-5 . few TRBV6-5 TGTGCCAGCAGTACCCGTAGCAATCAGCCCCAGCATTTT CASSTRSNQPQHF
TRBJ2-2 TRBD1 . TRBV29-1 TGCAGCATCAGCGTAGGGGGCCGGGGGGAGCTGTTTTTT CSISVGGRGELFF
TRBJ2-7 . . TRBV4-2 TGTGCCAGCAGCTCCGCCGGCACAGGGTCCTACGAGCAGTACTTC CASSSAGTGSYEQYF
TRBJ1-1 . . TRBV28 TGTGCCAGCAGTTTATCGGGCTACGGGGACACTGAAGCTTTCTTT CASSLSGYGDTEAFF
TRBJ1-1 . . TRBV28 TGTGCCAGCAGTTTTGGGAATTTGGGCACTGAAGCTTTCTTT CASSFGNLGTEAFF
TRBJ1-1 TRBD1 . TRBV19 TGTGCCAGTAGGCAGCCAGGGGGCGGGAACACTGAAGCTTTCTTT CASRQPGGGNTEAFF
TRBJ2-1 . . TRBV7-3 TGTGCCAGCAGCTTAGGCTTGCCGCCCTACAATGAGCAGTTCTTC CASSLGLPPYNEQFF
TRBJ2-1 TRBD2 once TRBV2 TGTGCCAGCAGTCCCGGGACTAGCTACGAGCAGTTCTTC CASSPGTSYEQFF
TRBJ2-2 TRBD2 . TRBV29-1 TGCAGCGTTGAAGAATCCAGCGGGGGGGCGGTTACCGGGGAGCTGTTTTTT CSVEESSGGAVTGELFF
TRBJ2-3 TRBD2 . TRBV4-1 TGCGCCAGCAGCCTAACTAGCGGTTCTAGCACAGATACGCAGTATTTT CASSLTSGSSTDTQYF
TRBJ2-1 . . TRBV7-9 TGTGCCAGCAGCTTAGACACTGGGCCAAACAATGAGCAGTTCTTC CASSLDTGPNNEQFF
TRBJ2-2 . . TRBV18 TGTGCCAGCTCACCTACGCCCTTGGGATCGAACACCGGGGAGCTGTTTTTT CASSPTPLGSNTGELFF
TRBJ1-1 TRBD1 . TRBV25-1 TGTGCCAGCAGATCACAGGGGGCCTACACTGAAGCTTTCTTT CASRSQGAYTEAFF
TRBJ2-2 . . TRBV2 TGTGCCAGCTGGCGGGGAGACAACACCGGGGAGCTGTTTTTT CASWRGDNTGELFF
TRBJ2-3 TRBD2 once TRBV2 TGTGCCAGCCGGAGACTAGCGGCTCTTATGGATACGCAGTATTTT CASRRLAALMDTQYF
TRBJ2-1 TRBD2 . TRBV5-4 TGTGCCAGCAGCTTACTAGCGGGGGGGCCCAATGAGCAGTTCTTC CASSLLAGGPNEQFF
TRBJ2-6 . . TRBV6-4 TGTGCCAGCAGTGACTCTAGGGGATCTGGGGCCAACGTCCTGACTTTC CASSDSRGSGANVLTF
TRBJ2-3 TRBD2 . TRBV19 TGTGCCAGTAGTATGTGGCTAGCGGGAGATACGCAGTATTTT CASSMWLAGDTQYF
TRBJ2-3 TRBD2 . TRBV5-1 TGCGCCAGCAGCTGGCTGGGACTAGCGGGGGGGCGAGTAGATACGCAGTATTTT CASSWLGLAGGRVDTQYF
TRBJ2-5 TRBD2 . TRBV27 TGTGCCAGCAGGAGTGGTAGCGGGGTACAAGAGACCCAGTACTTC CASRSGSGVQETQYF
TRBJ2-7 TRBD2 . TRBV27 TGTGCCAGCAGTTTCCGGACTAGCGGGGGGCACCCCCTTTACGAGCAGTACTTC CASSFRTSGGHPLYEQYF
TRBJ1-4 . . TRBV7-9 TGTGCCAGCAGCTTACGGGGGGGTGAAAAACTGTTTTTT CASSLRGGEKLFF
TRBJ1-2 TRBD1 . TRBV28 TGTGCCAGCAGTAGGGGGCGAGGTGGCTACACCTTC CASSRGRGGYTF
TRBJ2-1 TRBD2 once TRBV25-1 TGTGCCAGCAGGCATAGCGGGGGGGTGGACAATGAGCAGTTCTTC CASRHSGGVDNEQFF
TRBJ2-5 . . TRBV11-2 TGTGCCAGCAGCCCAGGGAACCAAGAGACCCAGTACTTC CASSPGNQETQYF
TRBJ1-6 TRBD1 . TRBV28 TGTGCCAGCAGTTCCTTACAGGGGGCGGTGACACCCCTCCACTTT CASSSLQGAVTPLHF
TRBJ1-3 . . TRBV7-3 TGTGCCAGCAGCTTAGAGGGAGTCGGAAACACCATATATTTT CASSLEGVGNTIYF
TRBJ2-5 . . TRBV21-1 TGTGCCAGCAGCAAACGAGGACAGGGCCCGAACGAGACCCAGTACTTC CASSKRGQGPNETQYF
TRBJ1-6 TRBD1 once TRBV27 TGTGCCAGCAGTTTATCGGACAGGAGTAATTCACCCCTCCACTTT CASSLSDRSNSPLHF
TRBJ1-1 TRBD1 . TRBV7-3 TGTGCCAGCAGCTCGGACAGGGGGAACACTGAAGCTTTCTTT CASSSDRGNTEAFF
TRBJ2-1 TRBD2 . TRBV5-1 TGCGCCAGCAGCGCCCTAGCGGGGGGCGGGAATGAGCAGTTCTTC CASSALAGGGNEQFF
TRBJ2-5 TRBD2 . TRBV6-4 TGTGCCAGCCAGGACGGGGGGGCCGTTGAGACCCAGTACTTC CASQDGGAVETQYF
TRBJ2-3 . . TRBV4-3 TGCGCCAGCAGCCAAGGGGGCCAGAGCTCTATAACTAGCACAGATACGCAGTATTTT CASSQGGQSSITSTDTQYF
TRBJ2-3 TRBD2 . TRBV9 TGTGCCAGCAGCGTCGGAGGTAGCGGGGTTACTAGCACAGATACGCAGTATTTT CASSVGGSGVTSTDTQYF
TRBJ2-7 . . TRBV2 TGTGCCACCCCGAAGTCCAGGGGTTCCTACGAGCAGTACTTC CATPKSRGSYEQYF
TRBJ1-1 TRBD1 few TRBV5-1 TGCGCCAGCAGCTTACGTAGGGGGCGAGATGAAGCTTTCTTT CASSLRRGRDEAFF
TRBJ2-3 . . TRBV6-4 TGTGCCAGCAGTGAGGGCGGATTCACAGATACGCAGTATTTT CASSEGGFTDTQYF
TRBJ2-1 . . TRBV6-4 TGTGCCAGCAGCCGGGGGGCAAGCGAATACAATGAGCAGTTCTTC CASSRGASEYNEQFF
TRBJ1-4 . . TRBV6-5 TGTGCCAGCAGTTACTCGACAAGTGAAAAACTGTTTTTT CASSYSTSEKLFF
TRBJ2-2 TRBD1 . TRBV25-1 TGTGCCAGCAGTGGGACAGGATACACCGGGGAGCTGTTTTTT CASSGTGYTGELFF
TRBJ2-3 . once TRBV7-2 TGTGCCAGCAGCTTAGCGGGGACGACTAGCACAGATACGCAGTATTTT CASSLAGTTSTDTQYF
TRBJ1-2 TRBD1 . TRBV7-9 TGTGCCAGCAGCTCGGGACAGTTCGACGCCTTC CASSSGQFDAF
TRBJ1-1 . . TRBV10-3 TGTGCCATCAGTGTTAAGGGATCGGGCACTGAAGCTTTCTTT CAISVKGSGTEAFF
TRBJ2-5 . . TRBV6-1 TGTGCCAGCAGTTCTTTCGCCCCTCAAGAGACCCAGTACTTC CASSSFAPQETQYF
TRBJ2-5 TRBD2 . TRBV6-5 TGTGCCAGCATGAATCTAGCGGGGGCTGGTGAGACCCAGTACTTC CASMNLAGAGETQYF
TRBJ1-2 . . TRBV4-1 TGCGCCAGCAGCCAAGATTTTGGTGACAGGAACTATGGCTACACCTTC CASSQDFGDRNYGYTF
TRBJ2-3 . once TRBV5-5 TGTGCCAGCAGCCAACAGGGTATTCGCACAGATACGCAGTATTTT CASSQQGIRTDTQYF
TRBJ2-5 TRBD1 . TRBV5-4 TGTGCCAGCAGCTTGGAGGGACAGGGAGGAGAGACCCAGTACTTC CASSLEGQGGETQYF
TRBJ1-2 . once TRBV6-5 TGTGCCAGCAGTTACGCGAGAGCCTCGGGCTACACCTTC CASSYARASGYTF
TRBJ2-5 TRBD2 . TRBV7-2 TGTGCCAGCAGCCAAGGACTAGCGGGGGATCGAGAGACCCAGTACTTC CASSQGLAGDRETQYF
TRBJ2-7 . . TRBV5-5 TGTGCCAGCAGCTTGGCCGGGGCCTCATCCTACGAGCAGTACTTC CASSLAGASSYEQYF
TRBJ2-3 TRBD1 once TRBV19 TGTGCCAGTAGTAAAGGACAGGGGGCCACAGATACGCAGTATTTT CASSKGQGATDTQYF
TRBJ2-7 TRBD2 . TRBV28 TGTGCCAGCAGTCCCCCCGGACTAGCGGGAGGGTTAGAGCAGTACTTC CASSPPGLAGGLEQYF
TRBJ2-5 . medium-sized TRBV6-6 TGTGCCAGCAGGGGGACTCCGAAAGAGACCCAGTACTTC CASRGTPKETQYF